This TCR beta chain stems from a study of T-cell reconstitution after alpha-beta-depleted transplantation in children. This clonotype was counted many times. Preparation of the TCRbeta library used unique molecular identifiers. TCRdb itself ran the PCR reads through MiXCR, one entry per CDR3 protein. This table has tens of thousands of distinct CDR3 sequences, 4.9% appearing once. The CDR3 contains 14 residues. Germline assignment: CDR1 SQVTM and CDR2 ANQGSEA. The V gene lost 5 bases and the J gene lost 0 bases, with 11 bases spanning the gap. Material: PBMCs, mostly from graft donor cells, obtained 180 days after TCRalphabeta/CD19-depleted stem cell transplant. The chain carries TRBV29-1 and TRBJ2-1; D uncertain. This sequence was found in a boy younger than two who had a stem cell transplant for acute myeloid leukemia, so the T cells may come from the graft donor. The CDR3 spells CSVNRVGSYNEQFF. The CDR3 nucleotides read TGCAGCGTTAACCGAGTAGGCTCCTACAATGAGCAGTTCTTC.